These 6 T cell receptor beta chains were all obtained from the same sample, sequenced in a study of T cell repertoires in cytomegalovirus infection. TCRdb processed the reads anew with MiXCR; each CDR3 protein has one entry. This sample carries just under 550,000 distinct CDR3 sequences, about 30% of them seen once, and the ten largest clones take 13%. The sequenced sample was PBMCs. Every receptor here comes from a human donor in good health (CMV status not recorded). Some clones in this sample may be carry-over from other donors' samples.

The V call is TRBV2, the J call TRBJ2-5; possibly TRBD2 for D (5 bases). This CDR3 is 14 amino acids long. The ends were cut back, 8 bases at V and 7 bases at J, with 20 bases in the middle. Germline V gives CDR1 SNHLY, CDR2 FYNNEI. CDR3 in amino acids: CASGNSVQLGTQYF. In DNA, the CDR3 is TGTGCCAGCGGTAACTCAGTACAACTAGGGACCCAGTACTTC.

This rearrangement joins TRBV30 to TRBJ2-7; D is unresolved. The CDR3 sequence is 15 residues long. V was pared by 3 bases and J by 3 bases, with 18 bases between. Germline V CDR1 and CDR2: GTSNPN, SVGIG (reference sequence). In DNA, the CDR3 is TGTGCCTGGAGGGGGTTAGGGCCGGGCGTCTACGAGCAGTACTTC. Its translation is CAWRGLGPGVYEQYF.

J is TRBJ1-1 and V is TRBV2; D might be TRBD1 (6 bases). The CDR3 is made up of 13 amino acids. Germline V gene lookup returns CDR1 SNHLY and CDR2 FYNNEI. V dropped 7 bases and J dropped 4 bases, with 13 bases sitting between them. CDR3 bases: TGTGCCAGCATAGAACAGGGTCGCACTGAAGCTTTCTTT. This encodes CASIEQGRTEAFF. The whole variable domain, remainder taken from reference TRBV2 and TRBJ1-1, is EPEVTQTPSHQVTQMGQEVILRCVPISNHLYFYWYRQILGQKVEFLVSFYNNEISEKSEIFDDQFSVERPDGSNFTLKIRSTKLEDSAMYFCASIEQGRTEAFFGQGTRLTVV.

This clonotype was found a few times. The CDR3 DNA reads as TGTGCCAGTAGTCGAGGCTGGAATGAGCAGTTCTTC. Amino acids: CASSRGWNEQFF. The V and J genes are TRBV19 and TRBJ2-1; no clear D. The CDR3 is made up of 12 amino acids. The germline gives CDR1 LNHDA, CDR2 SQIVND (reference sequence). V lost 5 bases to trimming and J lost 7 bases, with 9 bases between them.

The V and J genes are TRBV4-1 and TRBJ2-3; D not certain. Trimming removed 4 bases from V and 4 bases from J, with 9 bases in between. The germline CDR1 and CDR2 sequences are MGHRA and YSYEKL. The CDR3 is 13 residues long. As DNA, the CDR3 is TGCGCCAGCAGCCGAACCCTCGCAGATACGCAGTATTTT. This encodes CASSRTLADTQYF.

This clonotype was counted a few times. The genes are TRBV2 and TRBJ2-7; the D is unclear. V was trimmed by 0 bases and J by 5 bases, leaving 2 bases between them. This CDR3 is 11 amino acids long. The germline V gene encodes CDR1 SNHLY and CDR2 FYNNEI. The CDR3 region has the DNA TGTGCCAGCAGTGAAGCCCACGAGCAGTACTTC. It translates to CASSEAHEQYF.